The 18 T cell receptor beta chains listed next were all sequenced from one sample in a study of Graves' ophthalmopathy and Graves' hyperthyroidism. RNA transcripts were the template, and TCR beta CDR3 regions were amplified from them. HTBI primers were used in a first-round RT-PCR, which preceded a second-round multiplex PCR. TCRdb independently ran MiXCR on the multiplex PCR reads; one entry per CDR3 protein. The data hold about 370,000 distinct CDR3 sequences, with approximately 18% observed a single time. The sequenced sample consisted of peripheral blood. These receptors were taken from an adult woman with stable Graves' hyperthyroidism.

This clonotype was found a few times. The chain is built from TRBV3-1 and TRBJ1-2; D is perhaps TRBD1 (5 bases). Trimming shortened V by 1 base and J by 5 bases, and 14 bases separated the two germline ends. This CDR3 region has 15 residues. Germline assignment: CDR1 LGHDT and CDR2 YNNKEL (reference sequence). This CDR3 is CASSQAGQGGYGYTF. DNA of the CDR3: TGTGCCAGCAGCCAAGCAGGGCAGGGAGGGTATGGCTACACCTTC.

The chain uses TRBV29-1 and TRBJ2-3, with D perhaps given as TRBD1 or TRBD2 (6 bases each). This CDR3 contains 16 residues. Germline V gives CDR1 SQVTM, CDR2 ANQGSEA. V was shortened by 1 base and J by 1 base, with 15 bases between the two germline ends. The CDR3 protein is CSVEGLTRGGTDTQYF. The DNA for the CDR3 is TGCAGCGTTGAAGGGCTGACTAGGGGGGGCACAGATACGCAGTATTTT.

This clonotype was seen many times. No conserved phenylalanine or tryptophan is present at the end of the CDR3, so a read error is the likely explanation. The chain is built from TRBV12-3 or TRBV12-4 and TRBJ2-2, with TRBD2 matching over 7 bases. Trimming at V came to 6 bases and at J to 4 bases, leaving 5 bases not matched to a gene. The CDR3 extends over 14 amino acids. For the CDR3, the DNA is TGTGCCAGCAGGTTTGCGGGAGCCACCGGGGAGCTGTTTTCT. This encodes CASRFAGATGELFS.

For this clonotype: Being one base from a much bigger clone, this may be a read error. Lacking the conserved final phenylalanine or tryptophan, this CDR3 likely reflects a read error. The limits of the CDR3 on the DNA are not certain, so only TCRdb's listed CDR3 is given. The chain joins TRBV27 to TRBJ2-5. The CDR3 sequence runs 12 residues, both termini included. Germline V gene data show CDR1 as MNHEY and CDR2 as SMNVEV (reference sequence). The CDR3 here is CASSSAQETRYL.

The chain recombines TRBV29-1 with TRBJ1-1; D remains unclear. V was trimmed by 8 bases and J by 0 bases, leaving 22 bases between them. Germline CDR1 SQVTM, CDR2 ANQGSEA. This CDR3 is 16 amino acids long. In nucleotides, the CDR3 is TGCAGCATTTCACCCCTGAGTCCAGTCATGAACACTGAAGCTTTCTTT. This encodes CSISPLSPVMNTEAFF.

This clonotype was detected only a few times. The J gene is TRBJ1-1, the V gene TRBV19; no firm D call. The V and J ends lost 5 bases and 9 bases respectively, with 16 bases between them. Germline loops: CDR1 LNHDA, CDR2 SQIVND (reference sequence). This CDR3 is built from 13 residues. CDR3 sequence reads: CASSLGSAQQAFF. In DNA, the CDR3 is TGTGCCAGTAGTCTAGGTTCGGCACAGCAAGCTTTCTTT.

The chain has TRBV11-1 and TRBJ1-1, with TRBD1 as a possible D gene (5 bases). CDR1 and CDR2 (germline): SGHAT, FQDESV (reference sequence). V shed 5 bases and J shed 0 bases, with 16 bases lying between them. This CDR3 is 16 amino acids long. This chain's CDR3 is CASSPMGGLMNTEAFF. CDR3 sequence (DNA): TGTGCCAGCAGCCCAATGGGGGGACTTATGAACACTGAAGCTTTCTTT.

This clonotype has a count of ten or more. This sequence joins TRBV12-3 or TRBV12-4 and TRBJ1-2, with TRBD1 matching 7 bases. Unmatched junction bases numbered 13, after V lost 7 bases and J lost 2 bases. The CDR3 sequence is 16 residues long. This CDR3 is CASTDLPGQRNYGYTF. The CDR3 DNA sequence: TGTGCCAGCACCGATCTCCCGGGACAGAGGAACTATGGCTACACCTTC.

This clonotype was picked up many times. The genes are TRBV11-2 and TRBJ2-7, with a tentative D call TRBD2 (6 bases). The germline V gene encodes CDR1 SGHAT and CDR2 FQNNGV. Trimming pared 8 bases from V and 6 bases from J, leaving 20 bases between. The CDR3 is made up of 14 amino acids. As DNA, the CDR3 is TGTGCCAGCCTCCGGGGTCGGGCCGGGGGCGAGCAGTACTTC. It translates to CASLRGRAGGEQYF.

The V gene is TRBV18, the J gene TRBJ1-3; no reliable D call. The V and J ends lost 0 bases and 0 bases respectively, with 12 bases between them. Germline loops: CDR1 KGHSH, CDR2 LQKENI. The CDR3 has 17 residues. The CDR3 DNA reads as TGTGCCAGCTCACCACCGAGAGGCACCATCTCTGGAAACACCATATATTTT. It is translated as CASSPPRGTISGNTIYF.

This clonotype was seen a few times. The CDR3: CASSGEYEQYF. CDR3 bases: TGTGCCAGTAGTGGCGAATACGAGCAGTACTTC. This chain links TRBV19 with TRBJ2-7; D call uncertain. The germline V gene encodes CDR1 LNHDA and CDR2 SQIVND (reference sequence). The CDR3 sequence is 11 residues long. Trimming removed 5 bases from V and 4 bases from J, with 6 bases in between.

The rearrangement links TRBV2 to TRBJ2-7; TRBD2 matches at 8 bases. The germline gives CDR1 SNHLY, CDR2 FYNNEI. The V segment lost 5 bases and the J segment 6 bases; nucleotides outside the gene matches: 6. The CDR3 totals 13 residues. CDR3 sequence (DNA): TGTGCCAGCAGTCCCGGGACTAGTAGCGAGCAGTACTTC. Amino acids: CASSPGTSSEQYF.

In this sample, this clonotype turned up many times. The chain couples TRBV29-1 to TRBJ2-5; 12 nucleotides line up with TRBD2. The length of the CDR3 is 12 residues. J lost 4 bases, V lost 7 bases, and 1 base had no gene match. Germline V gene lookup returns CDR1 SQVTM and CDR2 ANQGSEA. Written as DNA, the CDR3 is TGCAGCGGGGGACTAGCGGGAGAGACCCAGTACTTC. Amino acid sequence: CSGGLAGETQYF. The whole variable domain, remainder taken from reference TRBV29-1 and TRBJ2-5, is SAVISQKPSRDICQRGTSLTIQCQVDSQVTMMFWYRQQPGQSLTLIATANQGSEATYESGFVIDKFPISRPNLTFSTLTVSNMSPEDSSIYLCSGGLAGETQYFGPGTRLLVL.

This clonotype was detected many times. The genes are TRBV2 and TRBJ2-5; D unclear. V gave up 4 bases and J gave up 3 bases, with 12 bases separating them. The CDR3 is 14 residues long. Per the germline V gene, CDR1 is SNHLY and CDR2 is FYNNEI. For the CDR3, the DNA is TGTGCCAGCAGTGTCTTTACGGCCGAAGAGACCCAGTACTTC. Its translation: CASSVFTAEETQYF.

The V and J genes are TRBV9 and TRBJ1-2, with D perhaps matching TRBD1 (5 bases). Trimming cost V 3 bases and J 5 bases, with 11 bases left between them. Germline-derived CDR1 and CDR2 are SGDLS and YYNGEE. The CDR3 runs to 13 residues. In nucleotides, the CDR3 is TGTGCCAGCAGCGCCTCAACAGGATATGGCTACACCTTC. This codes for CASSASTGYGYTF. Filled out from reference TRBV9 and TRBJ1-2, the complete variable domain reads DSGVTQTPKHLITATGQRVTLRCSPRSGDLSVYWYQQSLDQGLQFLIQYYNGEERAKGNILERFSAQQFPDLHSELNLSSLELGDSALYFCASSASTGYGYTFGSGTRLTVV.

In this sample, this clonotype turned up many times. The V call is TRBV11-2, the J call TRBJ2-7, with D possibly TRBD1 on 6 matching bases. This CDR3 has 12 residues. Germline loops: CDR1 SGHAT, CDR2 FQNNGV. Between the trimmed V and J ends, which lost 0 bases and 8 bases, there was a span of 8 bases. In DNA, the CDR3 is TGTGCCAGCAGCTTAGAGGGGGCGCAGCAGTACTTC. It encodes CASSLEGAQQYF. Together with reference TRBV11-2 and TRBJ2-7, the CDR3 gives the full variable domain: EAGVAQSPRYKIIEKRQSVAFWCNPISGHATLYWYQQILGQGPKLLIQFQNNGVVDDSQLPKDRFSAERLKGVDSTLKIQPAKLEDSAVYLCASSLEGAQQYFGPGTRLTVT.

This clonotype was detected many times. This chain links TRBV10-3 with TRBJ1-6, with D perhaps matching TRBD1 (5 bases). The CDR3 spans 13 residues. Germline CDR1 and CDR2: ENHRY and SYGVKD. V was clipped by 8 bases and J by 8 bases, with 13 bases between them. CDR3 nucleotide sequence: TGTGCCATCGGCCGGGACCTCGATTCACCCCTCCACTTT. This codes for CAIGRDLDSPLHF.

This clonotype was observed at least ten times. This chain connects TRBV12-3 or TRBV12-4 to TRBJ2-5, with 9 positions matching TRBD1. V was clipped by 4 bases and J by 5 bases; unmatched bases: 8. This CDR3 is 15 amino acids long. DNA for the CDR3: TGTGCCAGCAGTTCCCCTACAGGGGGCGGGGAGACCCAGTACTTC. Amino acid sequence: CASSSPTGGGETQYF.